The 32 T cell receptor beta chains presented below share a single source sample, sequenced in a study of T-cell memory formation after mild COVID-19. Each CDR3 protein gets one entry after TCRdb re-called the 5' RACE reads with MiXCR. The data show more than 80,000 distinct CDR3 sequences, 9.5% to 15% seen once. Sequenced: PBMCs or a T cell subset sorted from them (not recorded which). These receptors were taken from an adult woman who had mild COVID-19 (a few samples of this study predate the infection). Cell type and time point are not known.

The CDR3 loop is CASSRLGPYNEQFF. The CDR3 DNA follows: TGTGCCAGCAGCCGTCTAGGCCCCTACAATGAGCAGTTCTTC. V usage is TRBV11-1 and J usage is TRBJ2-1; D remains ambiguous. CDR1 SGHAT and CDR2 FQDESV come from the germline V gene (reference sequence). The CDR3 contains 14 residues. V lost 5 bases to trimming and J lost 2 bases, with 10 bases between them. Looking up the rest from reference TRBV11-1 and TRBJ2-1 gives the full variable domain: EAEVAQSPRYKITEKSQAVAFWCDPISGHATLYWYRQILGQGPELLVQFQDESVVDDSQLPKDRFSAERLKGVDSTLKIQPAELGDSAMYLCASSRLGPYNEQFFGPGTRLTVL.

The chain uses TRBV4-3 and TRBJ2-2, with TRBD1 matching over 9 bases. Germline V gene data show CDR1 as LGHNA and CDR2 as YSLEER. The ends lost 0 bases at V and 4 bases at J; junction bases unmatched: 3. CDR3 size: 16 residues. CDR3: CASSQEDRGITGELFF. The CDR3 coding sequence is TGCGCCAGCAGCCAAGAGGACAGGGGTATCACCGGGGAGCTGTTTTTT.

There are many counts of this clonotype. The rearrangement links TRBV27 to TRBJ2-5; 9 bases map to TRBD1. CDR3 size: 14 residues. J lost 5 bases, V lost 5 bases, and 6 bases had no gene match. Germline CDR1 reads MNHEY; CDR2 reads SMNVEV (reference sequence). The CDR3 protein is CASSETGGRETQYF. Here the CDR3 DNA reads TGTGCCAGCAGTGAAACAGGGGGCCGCGAGACCCAGTACTTC.

This clonotype was detected only a few times. The chain couples TRBV24-1 to TRBJ2-2; D possibly matches TRBD1 or TRBD2 (7 bases each). CDR1 is KGHDR, CDR2 SFDVKD, per germline. This CDR3 is built from 17 residues. Trimming took off 0 bases at V and 6 bases at J, with 16 bases between the two ends. The CDR3 sequence: CATSDLLRPGGAGELFF. In DNA form, the CDR3 reads TGTGCCACCAGTGATTTGTTGCGACCAGGGGGGGCCGGGGAGCTGTTTTTT.

The rearrangement joins TRBV7-8 to TRBJ1-1; possible D gene TRBD1, 6 bases. The CDR3 spans 16 residues. From germline, CDR1 is SGHVS and CDR2 FQNEAQ. The V gene lost 5 bases and the J gene lost 1 base, with 17 bases spanning the gap. CDR3 amino acids: CASSPTFWGQNTEAFF. The CDR3 nucleotides are TGTGCCAGCAGCCCAACATTTTGGGGACAGAACACTGAAGCTTTCTTT.

This clonotype showed up just a few times. The chain carries TRBV12-3 or TRBV12-4 and TRBJ1-1; TRBD1 might be the D (5 bases). The CDR3 totals 16 residues. Trimming left V 2 bases short and J 6 bases short, with 19 bases between. This CDR3 reads CASSLRQGPSYAEAFF. Written as DNA, the CDR3 is TGTGCCAGCAGTTTAAGGCAGGGACCGAGTTATGCTGAAGCTTTCTTT.

This clonotype showed up just a few times. The J gene is TRBJ1-1, the V gene TRBV15, with 12 bases matching TRBD1. The germline gives CDR1 LNHNV, CDR2 YYDKDF (reference sequence). V was pared by 1 base and J by 0 bases, with 6 bases of the junction left unmatched. The CDR3 covers 18 residues. CDR3 loop: CATSRVGQGAALNTEAFF. The CDR3 region has the DNA TGTGCCACCAGCAGAGTGGGACAGGGGGCCGCCCTGAACACTGAAGCTTTCTTT.

A remark on this clonotype: An end of the junction does not agree with germline; a read error may underlie this. The chain carries TRBV5-1 and TRBJ1-2, with a possible D match to TRBD1 (6 bases). CDR3 size: 16 residues. Germline CDR1 and CDR2: SGHRS and YFSETQ. The CDR3 region has the DNA TGCGACAGCAGCTTGGCCCCTGGCAGGGGTGGCTCGGGCTACACCTTC. This gives the protein CDSSLAPGRGGSGYTF.

The chain recombines TRBV11-2 with TRBJ1-1, with D tentatively TRBD1 (5 bases). The germline V and J ends were trimmed by 5 bases and 3 bases, with 13 bases remaining between them. Germline V CDR1 and CDR2: SGHAT, FQNNGV. This CDR3 contains 14 residues. The CDR3: CASSPGDLDTEAFF. The CDR3 DNA follows: TGTGCCAGCAGCCCCGGGGACTTGGACACTGAAGCTTTCTTT. Full variable domain (remainder filled in from reference TRBV11-2 and TRBJ1-1): EAGVAQSPRYKIIEKRQSVAFWCNPISGHATLYWYQQILGQGPKLLIQFQNNGVVDDSQLPKDRFSAERLKGVDSTLKIQPAKLEDSAVYLCASSPGDLDTEAFFGQGTRLTVV.

This clonotype was counted ten times or more. This rearrangement joins TRBV6-1 to TRBJ1-1; 7 bases line up with TRBD1. V gave up 3 bases and J gave up 6 bases; unmatched junction bases: 7. The germline V gene has CDR1 MNHNS and CDR2 SASEGT. CDR3 size: 14 residues. In nucleotides, the CDR3 is TGTGCCAGCAGTGAGGGGACAGACTCGGCTGAAGCTTTCTTT. Encoded protein: CASSEGTDSAEAFF.

The sample holds many counts of this clonotype. This sequence joins TRBV24-1 and TRBJ2-7; D may correspond to TRBD1 or TRBD2 (5 bases each). CDR3 length: 13 amino acids. The ends were cut back, 1 base at V and 6 bases at J, with 9 bases in the middle. Germline loops: CDR1 KGHDR, CDR2 SFDVKD. DNA for the CDR3: TGTGCCACCAGTGATTTTGGGGGTGGCGAGCAGTACTTC. Residues: CATSDFGGGEQYF.

This chain links TRBV24-1 with TRBJ2-1; 7 positions match TRBD2. Per the germline V gene, CDR1 is KGHDR and CDR2 is SFDVKD. With V trimmed by 7 bases and J by 6 bases, 8 bases remained unmatched. The CDR3 extends over 14 amino acids. Here the CDR3 reads CATSAGDAGNEQFF. CDR3 DNA sequence: TGTGCCACCAGCGCGGGAGATGCGGGCAATGAGCAGTTCTTC.

V is TRBV7-6 and J is TRBJ2-7; 7 bases fit TRBD2. With 3 bases clipped from V and 2 bases from J, the junction kept 4 bases outside the gene matches. The CDR3 totals 14 residues. Germline CDR1 and CDR2: SGHVS and FNYEAQ. Here the CDR3 reads CASSLYAGAYEQYF. The CDR3 coding sequence is TGTGCCAGCAGCTTGTATGCGGGAGCCTACGAGCAGTACTTC.

This clonotype showed up just a few times. The rearrangement links TRBV27 to TRBJ2-3, with D possibly TRBD2 on 5 matching bases. V was clipped by 5 bases and J by 4 bases, with 13 bases between them. The CDR3 sequence is 14 residues long. Germline assignment: CDR1 MNHEY and CDR2 SMNVEV (reference sequence). CDR3 loop: CASSTSGVPDTQYF. The CDR3 nucleotides read TGTGCCAGCAGTACCTCCGGGGTCCCAGATACGCAGTATTTT.

This clonotype was seen at least ten times. The chain uses TRBV5-8 and TRBJ1-1; D remains ambiguous. Germline V gives CDR1 SGHTS, CDR2 YDEGEE. Between the trimmed V and J ends, which lost 0 bases and 7 bases, there was a span of 13 bases. CDR3 length equals 14 residues. CDR3 amino acids: CASSLGGLRVEAFF. The CDR3 DNA reads as TGTGCCAGCAGCTTGGGTGGGTTGAGAGTTGAAGCTTTCTTT.

This clonotype was detected a few times. The CDR3 nucleotides are TGTGCCAGCAGCTTAGGTCCAGGGAACGAGCAGTACTTC. It codes for CASSLGPGNEQYF. This chain uses TRBV11-3 with TRBJ2-7; D is perhaps TRBD1 (5 bases). Germline V gives CDR1 SGHNT, CDR2 YENEEA. This CDR3 is 13 amino acids long. V gave up 1 base and J gave up 5 bases, with 9 bases separating them.

The chain recombines TRBV20-1 with TRBJ1-2, with D possibly being TRBD1 (6 bases). There are 15 residues in the CDR3. Germline loops: CDR1 DFQATT, CDR2 SNEGSKA (reference sequence). V lost 0 bases to trimming and J lost 8 bases, with 19 bases between them. CDR3 DNA sequence: TGCAGTGCTAGAGATCCTCCCACGGGGGCCGGGGGCTACACCTTC. As protein: CSARDPPTGAGGYTF.

In this sample, this clonotype turned up a few times. V is TRBV4-1 and J is TRBJ2-7; no reliable D call. The V end lost 5 bases, the J end lost 2 bases, and 10 bases lay between the germline ends. Germline assignment: CDR1 MGHRA and CDR2 YSYEKL. The CDR3 runs to 13 residues. CDR3 coding DNA: TGCGCCAGCAGCGTCGGAGATACCTACGAGCAGTACTTC. Translating it yields CASSVGDTYEQYF.

This clonotype appeared a few times. This sequence joins TRBV7-9 and TRBJ2-1; 13 bases map to TRBD2. Looked up from germline, CDR1 is SEHNR and CDR2 is FQNEAQ (reference sequence). After removal of 4 bases from V and 4 bases from J, the junction contained 4 bases not matched to a gene. This CDR3 region has 16 residues. CDR3 bases: TGTGCCAGCAGCTCCGGGACTAGCGGGGTTTACAATGAGCAGTTCTTC. Protein sequence: CASSSGTSGVYNEQFF.

This clonotype turned up a few times. This rearrangement joins TRBV7-9 to TRBJ2-7, with 7 positions matching TRBD1. Trimming at V came to 3 bases and at J to 0 bases, leaving 5 bases not matched to a gene. CDR3 size: 15 residues. Per the germline V gene, CDR1 is SEHNR and CDR2 is FQNEAQ (reference sequence). CDR3 nucleotide sequence: TGTGCCAGCAGCTTGAAGGGACAGAGCTCCTACGAGCAGTACTTC. Its protein is CASSLKGQSSYEQYF.

This clonotype was counted ten times or more. The chain carries TRBV29-1 and TRBJ2-2; TRBD1 is a possible D gene (6 bases). V shed 3 bases and J shed 5 bases, with 10 bases lying between them. In germline, CDR1 is SQVTM, CDR2 ANQGSEA. CDR3 length equals 13 residues. CDR3 loop: CSVDRGITGELFF. CDR3 DNA: TGCAGCGTTGACAGGGGAATTACCGGGGAGCTGTTTTTT.

This chain uses TRBV27 with TRBJ2-3, with 12 bases aligning to TRBD1. J gave up 8 bases and V 6 bases, and 15 bases lay outside the gene matches. CDR3 length equals 17 residues. Germline assignment: CDR1 MNHEY and CDR2 SMNVEV (reference sequence). The CDR3 loop reads CASSPSRGTGGFGTQYF. CDR3 DNA sequence: TGTGCCAGCAGCCCTAGCCGCGGGACAGGGGGCTTTGGTACGCAGTATTTT.

This sequence joins TRBV7-9 and TRBJ2-1; 8 positions match TRBD2. CDR3 length: 15 amino acids. The germline V gene has CDR1 SEHNR and CDR2 FQNEAQ (reference sequence). Losses at the gene ends were 2 bases for V and 7 bases for J; bases not matched to a gene: 7. The CDR3 sequence is CASSLLGLAGNEQFF. The CDR3 DNA reads TGTGCCAGCAGCTTATTAGGACTAGCCGGGAATGAGCAGTTCTTC.

This clonotype has a handful of counts. The chain combines TRBV24-1 with TRBJ2-7; D is undetermined. The CDR3 sequence is 13 residues long. Per germline, CDR1 KGHDR and CDR2 SFDVKD. V was pared by 9 bases and J by 2 bases, with 13 bases between. CDR3 amino acids: CATPNPFTYEQYF. The DNA of the CDR3 is TGTGCCACCCCTAACCCGTTTACCTACGAGCAGTACTTC.

This clonotype was detected a few times. The chain has TRBV7-6 and TRBJ2-7; either TRBD1 or TRBD2 may supply D (6 bases each). This CDR3 is 14 amino acids long. V was pared by 5 bases and J by 2 bases, with 13 bases between. CDR1 is SGHVS, CDR2 FNYEAQ, per germline. CDR3 sequence reads: CASSAHREAYEQYF. The DNA of the CDR3 is TGTGCCAGCAGCGCCCACAGGGAGGCCTACGAGCAGTACTTC.

The V gene is TRBV30, the J gene TRBJ1-2, with 9 bases that match TRBD1. CDR1 is GTSNPN, CDR2 SVGIG, per germline (reference sequence). Trimming took 0 bases from V and 8 from J; bases not matched to a gene: 10. This CDR3 contains 15 residues. In nucleotides, the CDR3 is TGTGCCTGGAGTGTTGGGGACAGGGACTTCTGGGGCTACACCTTC. Its protein is CAWSVGDRDFWGYTF.

This clonotype was observed a few times. The chain employs TRBV12-3 or TRBV12-4 and TRBJ2-7; 13 nucleotides align to TRBD2. The CDR3 totals 17 residues. The J segment lost 3 bases and the V segment lost 7 bases, leaving 12 bases of the junction unmatched. This chain's CDR3 is CASMHGTSGTRVYEQYF. The CDR3 nucleotides are TGTGCCAGCATGCACGGGACTAGCGGGACACGAGTCTACGAGCAGTACTTC.

Only a few counts were recorded for this clonotype. The V call is TRBV5-1, the J call TRBJ1-3; D gene ambiguous. The CDR3 is made up of 17 amino acids. The germline gives CDR1 SGHRS, CDR2 YFSETQ. V dropped 4 bases and J dropped 2 bases, with 19 bases sitting between them. The CDR3 nucleotides are TGCGCCAGCAGCCCCGAGTGGTCCGGAGCCACTGGAAACACCATATATTTT. Encoded protein: CASSPEWSGATGNTIYF.

V gene TRBV15 combines with J gene TRBJ2-3; no clear D gene. Germline V gene sequence: CDR1 LNHNV, CDR2 YYDKDF (reference sequence). CDR3 length equals 15 residues. Deletions cut 0 bases from V and 2 bases from J, with 9 bases between. DNA of the CDR3: TGTGCCACCAGCAGAGATGATCAGTCCACAGATACGCAGTATTTT. It specifies CATSRDDQSTDTQYF.

The genes are TRBV2 and TRBJ1-5; 10 bases map to TRBD1. Unmatched junction bases numbered 11, after V lost 11 bases and J lost 1 base. From germline, CDR1 is SNHLY and CDR2 FYNNEI. The CDR3 has 16 residues. CDR3 in amino acids: CAPSPGTGESNQPQHF. DNA for the CDR3: TGTGCCCCATCCCCCGGGACAGGGGAAAGCAATCAGCCCCAGCATTTT.

The J gene is TRBJ2-3, the V gene TRBV7-2; 9 bases line up with TRBD1. The germline gives CDR1 SGHTA, CDR2 FQGNSA. This CDR3 is built from 15 residues. Losses at the gene ends were 5 bases for V and 4 bases for J; bases not matched to a gene: 7. The CDR3 nucleotides read TGTGCCAGCAGCCGCTGGACAGGGGTGTCAGATACGCAGTATTTT. It is translated as CASSRWTGVSDTQYF.

This clonotype showed up just a few times. The CDR3 is CASSLGNGAGYGYTF. DNA for the CDR3: TGTGCCAGCAGCTTAGGTAATGGGGCCGGCTATGGCTACACCTTC. The rearrangement joins TRBV7-6 to TRBJ1-2, with a possible D match to TRBD1 (5 bases). Germline CDR1 reads SGHVS; CDR2 reads FNYEAQ. This CDR3 region has 15 residues. V dropped 1 base and J dropped 4 bases, with 13 bases sitting between them.